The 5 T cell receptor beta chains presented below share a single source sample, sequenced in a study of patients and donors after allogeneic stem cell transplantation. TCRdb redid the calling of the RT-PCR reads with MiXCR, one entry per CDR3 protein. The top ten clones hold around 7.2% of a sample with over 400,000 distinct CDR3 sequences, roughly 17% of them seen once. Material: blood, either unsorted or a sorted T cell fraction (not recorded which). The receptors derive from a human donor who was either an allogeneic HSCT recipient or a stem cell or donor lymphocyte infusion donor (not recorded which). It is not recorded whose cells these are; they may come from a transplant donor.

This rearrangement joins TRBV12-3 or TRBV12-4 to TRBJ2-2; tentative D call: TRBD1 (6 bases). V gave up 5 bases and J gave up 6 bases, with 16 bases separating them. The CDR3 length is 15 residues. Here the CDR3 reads CASSPIKQGAGELFF. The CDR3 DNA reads TGTGCCAGCAGTCCCATAAAACAGGGTGCCGGGGAGCTGTTTTTT.

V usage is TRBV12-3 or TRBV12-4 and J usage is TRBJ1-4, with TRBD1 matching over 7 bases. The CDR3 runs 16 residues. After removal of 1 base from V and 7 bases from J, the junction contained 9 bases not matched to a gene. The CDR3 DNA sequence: TGTGCCAGCAGTTTAGGCCCTCGACAGGGAGTTGAAAAACTGTTTTTT. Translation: CASSLGPRQGVEKLFF.

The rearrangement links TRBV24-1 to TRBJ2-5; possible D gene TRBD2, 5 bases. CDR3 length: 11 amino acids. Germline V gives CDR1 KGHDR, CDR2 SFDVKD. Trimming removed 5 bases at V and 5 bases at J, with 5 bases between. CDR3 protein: CATSAGETQYF. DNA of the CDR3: TGTGCCACCAGTGCGGGGGAGACCCAGTACTTC.

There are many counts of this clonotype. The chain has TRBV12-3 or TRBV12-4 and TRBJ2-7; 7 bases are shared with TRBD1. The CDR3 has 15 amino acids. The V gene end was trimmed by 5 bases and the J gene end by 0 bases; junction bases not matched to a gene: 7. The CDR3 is CASSPGQASSYEQYF. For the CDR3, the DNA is TGTGCCAGCAGTCCCGGACAGGCTAGCTCCTACGAGCAGTACTTC.

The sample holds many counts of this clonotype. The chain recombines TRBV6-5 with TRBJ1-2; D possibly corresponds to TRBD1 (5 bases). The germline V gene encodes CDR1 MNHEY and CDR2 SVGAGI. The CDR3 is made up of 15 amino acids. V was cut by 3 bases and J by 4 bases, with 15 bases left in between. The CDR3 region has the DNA TGTGCCAGCAGTTATCTACCCGCCGGGACCTATGGCTACACCTTC. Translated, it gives CASSYLPAGTYGYTF.